These 6 T cell receptor beta chains were all obtained from the same sample, sequenced in a study of Graves' ophthalmopathy and Graves' hyperthyroidism. TCR beta CDR3 amplification used RNA transcripts. HTBI primers were used in a first-round RT-PCR, which preceded a second-round multiplex PCR. TCRdb called the multiplex PCR reads again in MiXCR, with one record for every CDR3 protein. The sample consists of approximately 210,000 distinct CDR3 sequences, just under 30% of them appearing once. Sequencing input: peripheral blood. The receptor source for this set is a man aged 45-65 years with Graves' ophthalmopathy.

This clonotype was seen only a few times. The chain recombines TRBV18 with TRBJ2-7, with 10 bases lining up with TRBD2. Germline V lookup: CDR1 KGHSH, CDR2 LQKENI. The CDR3 contains 17 residues. Trimming took 0 bases from V and 1 from J; bases not matched to a gene: 6. The CDR3 coding sequence is TGTGCCAGCTCACCACCGCCCGCTAGCGGGAGTTCCTACGAGCAGTACTTC. This translates into CASSPPPASGSSYEQYF.

This clonotype was seen repeatedly, ten times or more. This rearrangement joins TRBV27 to TRBJ1-5; TRBD1 aligns across 7 bases. CDR3 length: 17 amino acids. The junction had 13 bases not matched to a gene; V was cut back by 5 bases and J by 3 bases. Germline CDR1 and CDR2: MNHEY and SMNVEV (reference sequence). CDR3 sequence (DNA): TGTGCCAGCAGTCACCGATCCACAGGGGTCTTCAATCAGCCCCAGCATTTT. It codes for CASSHRSTGVFNQPQHF.

This clonotype was detected ten times or more. The chain has TRBV20-1 and TRBJ2-5; no clear D gene. Germline V gene sequence: CDR1 DFQATT, CDR2 SNEGSKA (reference sequence). This CDR3 contains 13 residues. Trimming cost V 2 bases and J 1 base, with 8 bases left between them. The CDR3 bases are TGCAGTGCTAGACCCAGCTCCCAAGAGACCCAGTACTTC. It codes for CSARPSSQETQYF.

This clonotype was counted many times. The chain couples TRBV10-3 to TRBJ2-5; D possibly uses TRBD1 or TRBD2 (5 bases each). Germline V gene lookup returns CDR1 ENHRY and CDR2 SYGVKD. Trimming left V 4 bases short and J 5 bases short, with 14 bases between. The CDR3 contains 14 residues. CDR3 DNA sequence: TGTGCCATCAGTGCGGGGACCCAGCCTGAGACCCAGTACTTC. Its translation is CAISAGTQPETQYF.

The V and J genes are TRBV6-2 or TRBV6-3 and TRBJ2-7; D is unresolved. With 4 bases removed from V and 2 bases from J, the gap between germline ends came to 12 bases. Germline CDR1 and CDR2: MNHEY and SVGEGT. The CDR3 is 14 residues long. The CDR3 region is CASSFPGFPYEQYF. In DNA form, the CDR3 reads TGTGCCAGCAGTTTCCCAGGATTCCCCTACGAGCAGTACTTC.

The table lists this clonotype with many counts. This chain connects TRBV12-3 or TRBV12-4 to TRBJ2-5; TRBD1 aligns across 7 bases. V shed 5 bases, J shed 1 base, and the junction held 7 bases outside the gene matches. The CDR3 is 15 residues long. The CDR3 DNA sequence: TGTGCCAGCAGTCGCGGACAGGAGCTCCAAGAGACCCAGTACTTC. It encodes CASSRGQELQETQYF.